This TCR beta chain was retrieved from a study of T-cell reconstitution after alpha-beta-depleted transplantation in children. This clonotype was detected only a few times. TCRbeta library preparation incorporated unique molecular identifiers. Using its own MiXCR run on the PCR reads, TCRdb lists one record per CDR3 protein. The sample holds about 540,000 distinct CDR3 sequences; around 16% are singletons and the top ten take more than 2.5%. CDR3 size: 11 residues. The germline gives CDR1 MNHNY, CDR2 SVGAGI (reference sequence). Trimming shortened V by 2 bases and J by 13 bases, and 8 bases separated the two germline ends.

The sequencing used PBMCs from the stem cell graft donor, collected from the stem cell graft. This clonotype originated in a human donor who donated a stem cell graft to a child with acute lymphoblastic leukemia. V and J are TRBV6-6 and TRBJ2-2; possibly TRBD2 for D (5 bases). CDR3 nucleotides: TGTGCCAGCAGTTACGGGAGCGGGCTGTTTTTT. Translating gives CASSYGSGLFF.